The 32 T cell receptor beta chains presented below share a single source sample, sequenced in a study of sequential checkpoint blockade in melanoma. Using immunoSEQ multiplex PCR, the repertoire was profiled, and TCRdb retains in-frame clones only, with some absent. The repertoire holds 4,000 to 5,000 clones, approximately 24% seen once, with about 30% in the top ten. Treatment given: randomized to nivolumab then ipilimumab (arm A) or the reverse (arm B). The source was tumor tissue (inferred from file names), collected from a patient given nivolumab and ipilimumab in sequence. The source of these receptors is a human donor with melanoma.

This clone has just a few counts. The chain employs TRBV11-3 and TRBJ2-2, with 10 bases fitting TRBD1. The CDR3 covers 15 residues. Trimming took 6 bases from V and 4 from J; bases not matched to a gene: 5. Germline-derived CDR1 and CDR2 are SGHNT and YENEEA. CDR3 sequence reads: CASRTTGGFTGELFF. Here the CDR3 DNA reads TGTGCCAGCAGGACGACAGGGGGCTTCACCGGGGAGCTGTTTTTT.

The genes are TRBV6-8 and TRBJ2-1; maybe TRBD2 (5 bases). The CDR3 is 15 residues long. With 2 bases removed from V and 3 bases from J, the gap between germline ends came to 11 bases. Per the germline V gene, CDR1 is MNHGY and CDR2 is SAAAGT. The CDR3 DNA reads TGTGCCAGCAGTTACCCTTCTGCGGGCTACAATGAGCAGTTCTTC. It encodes CASSYPSAGYNEQFF.

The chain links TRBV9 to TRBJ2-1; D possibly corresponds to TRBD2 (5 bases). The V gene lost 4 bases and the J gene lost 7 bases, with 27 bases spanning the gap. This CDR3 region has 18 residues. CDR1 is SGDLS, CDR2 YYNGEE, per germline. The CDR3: CASSPRPVLVAGKNEQFF. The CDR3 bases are TGTGCCAGCAGCCCCCGCCCTGTACTAGTCGCAGGTAAGAATGAGCAGTTCTTC.

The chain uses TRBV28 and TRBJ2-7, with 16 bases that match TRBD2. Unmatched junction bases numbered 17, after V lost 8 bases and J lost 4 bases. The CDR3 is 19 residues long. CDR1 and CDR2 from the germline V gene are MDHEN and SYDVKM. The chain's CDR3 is CASSPVGGTSGRGGYEQYF. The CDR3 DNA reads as TGTGCCAGCTCCCCGGTAGGAGGGACTAGCGGGAGGGGTGGGTACGAGCAGTACTTC.

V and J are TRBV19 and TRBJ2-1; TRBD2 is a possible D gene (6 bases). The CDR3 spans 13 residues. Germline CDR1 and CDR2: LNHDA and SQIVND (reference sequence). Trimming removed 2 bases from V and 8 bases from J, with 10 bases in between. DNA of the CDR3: TGTGCCAGTAGTATATCGGGGGTCGATGAGCAGTTCTTC. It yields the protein CASSISGVDEQFF.

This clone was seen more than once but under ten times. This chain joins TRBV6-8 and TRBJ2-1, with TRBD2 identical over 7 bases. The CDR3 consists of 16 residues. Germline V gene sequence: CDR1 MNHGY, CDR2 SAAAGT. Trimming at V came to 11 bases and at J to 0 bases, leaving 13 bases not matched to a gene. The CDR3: CAAEAGARSSYNEQFF. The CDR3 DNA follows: TGTGCCGCCGAGGCGGGAGCCCGGAGCTCCTACAATGAGCAGTTCTTC.

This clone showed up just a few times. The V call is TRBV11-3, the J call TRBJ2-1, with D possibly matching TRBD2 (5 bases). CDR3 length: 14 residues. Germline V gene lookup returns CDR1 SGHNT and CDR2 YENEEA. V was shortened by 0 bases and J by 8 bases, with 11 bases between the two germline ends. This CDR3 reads CASSLEVWGDEQFF. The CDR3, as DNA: TGTGCCAGCAGCTTAGAAGTATGGGGAGATGAGCAGTTCTTC.

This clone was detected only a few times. The CDR3 here is CASRSPHLDLTGELFF. CDR3 sequence (DNA): TGTGCCAGCAGGTCCCCTCACCTGGACCTCACCGGGGAGCTGTTTTTT. This chain links TRBV28 with TRBJ2-2; D unresolved. Germline CDR1 MDHEN, CDR2 SYDVKM. This CDR3 has 16 residues. V gave up 6 bases and J gave up 4 bases, with 18 bases separating them.

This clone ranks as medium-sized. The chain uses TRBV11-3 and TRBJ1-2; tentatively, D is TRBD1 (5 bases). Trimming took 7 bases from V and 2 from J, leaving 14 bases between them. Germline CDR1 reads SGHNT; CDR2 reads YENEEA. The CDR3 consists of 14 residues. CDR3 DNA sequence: TGTGCCAGCACCCTGGGGGGAGGGAACTATGGCTACACCTTC. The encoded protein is CASTLGGGNYGYTF.

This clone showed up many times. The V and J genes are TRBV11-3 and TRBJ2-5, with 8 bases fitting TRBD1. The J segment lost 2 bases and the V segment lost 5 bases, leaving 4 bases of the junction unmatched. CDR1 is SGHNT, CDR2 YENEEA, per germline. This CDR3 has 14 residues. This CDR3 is CASSRGQAQETQYF. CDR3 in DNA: TGTGCCAGCAGCCGGGGACAGGCTCAAGAGACCCAGTACTTC.

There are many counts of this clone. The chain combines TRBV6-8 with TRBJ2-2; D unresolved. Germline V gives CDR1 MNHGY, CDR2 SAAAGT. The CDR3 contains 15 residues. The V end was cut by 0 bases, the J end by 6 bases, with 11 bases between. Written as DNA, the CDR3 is TGTGCCAGCAGTTACTCACTTGTGAGTCCCGGGGAGCTGTTTTTT. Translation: CASSYSLVSPGELFF.

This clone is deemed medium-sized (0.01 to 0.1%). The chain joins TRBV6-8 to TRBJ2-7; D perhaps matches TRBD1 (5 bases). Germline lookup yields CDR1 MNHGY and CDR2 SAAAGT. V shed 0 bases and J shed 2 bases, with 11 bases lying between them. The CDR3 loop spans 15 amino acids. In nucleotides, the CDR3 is TGTGCCAGCAGTTACTCCCCCAGGGAACCCTACGAGCAGTACTTC. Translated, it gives CASSYSPREPYEQYF.

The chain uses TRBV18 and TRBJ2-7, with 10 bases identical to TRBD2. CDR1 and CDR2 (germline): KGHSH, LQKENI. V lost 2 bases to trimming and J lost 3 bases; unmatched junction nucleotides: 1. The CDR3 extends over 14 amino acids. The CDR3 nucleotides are TGTGCCAGCTCACCAGCTAGCGGGAGCTACGAGCAGTACTTC. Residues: CASSPASGSYEQYF.

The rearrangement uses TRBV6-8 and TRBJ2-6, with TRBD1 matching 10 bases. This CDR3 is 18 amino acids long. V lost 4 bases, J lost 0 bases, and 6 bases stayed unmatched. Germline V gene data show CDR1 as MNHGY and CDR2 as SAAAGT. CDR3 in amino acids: CASSFDRDRGSGANVLTF. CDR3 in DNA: TGTGCCAGCAGTTTCGACCGGGACAGGGGCTCTGGGGCCAACGTCCTGACTTTC.

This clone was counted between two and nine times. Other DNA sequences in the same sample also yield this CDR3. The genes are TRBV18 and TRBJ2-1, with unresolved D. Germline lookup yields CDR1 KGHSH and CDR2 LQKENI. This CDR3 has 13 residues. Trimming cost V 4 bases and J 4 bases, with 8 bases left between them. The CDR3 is CASSQGPYNEQFF. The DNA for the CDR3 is TGTGCCAGCTCACAGGGCCCATACAATGAGCAGTTCTTC.

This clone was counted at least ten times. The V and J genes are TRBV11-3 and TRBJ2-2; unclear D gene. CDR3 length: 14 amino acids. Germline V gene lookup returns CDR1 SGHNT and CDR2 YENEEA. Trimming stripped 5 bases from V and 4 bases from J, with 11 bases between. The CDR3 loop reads CASSQILLTGELFF. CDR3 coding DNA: TGTGCCAGCAGCCAAATACTGCTCACCGGGGAGCTGTTTTTT.

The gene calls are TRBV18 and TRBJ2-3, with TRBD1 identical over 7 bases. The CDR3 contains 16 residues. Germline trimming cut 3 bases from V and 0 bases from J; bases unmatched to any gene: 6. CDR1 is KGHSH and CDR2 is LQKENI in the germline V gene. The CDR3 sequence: CASSPPTGISTDTQYF. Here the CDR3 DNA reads TGTGCCAGCTCACCCCCGACAGGGATAAGCACAGATACGCAGTATTTT.

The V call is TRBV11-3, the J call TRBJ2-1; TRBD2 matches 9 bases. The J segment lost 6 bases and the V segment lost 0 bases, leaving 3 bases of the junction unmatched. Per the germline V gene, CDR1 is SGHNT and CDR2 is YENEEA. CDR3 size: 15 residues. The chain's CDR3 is CASSLEASGVNEQFF. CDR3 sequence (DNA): TGTGCCAGCAGCTTAGAGGCTAGCGGGGTCAATGAGCAGTTCTTC.

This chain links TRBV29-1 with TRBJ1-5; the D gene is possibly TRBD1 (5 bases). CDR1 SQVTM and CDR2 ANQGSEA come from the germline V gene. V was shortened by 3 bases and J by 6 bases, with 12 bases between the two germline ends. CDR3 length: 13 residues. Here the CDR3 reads CSVDPGGAQPQHF. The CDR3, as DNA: TGCAGCGTTGATCCTGGGGGTGCTCAGCCCCAGCATTTT.

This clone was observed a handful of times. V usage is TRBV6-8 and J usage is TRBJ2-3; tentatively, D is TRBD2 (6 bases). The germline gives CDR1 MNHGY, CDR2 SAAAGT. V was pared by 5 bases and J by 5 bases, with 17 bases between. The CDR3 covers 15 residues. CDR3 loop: CASSRGLGPRDTQYF. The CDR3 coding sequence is TGTGCCAGCAGTAGGGGACTCGGTCCCCGAGATACGCAGTATTTT.

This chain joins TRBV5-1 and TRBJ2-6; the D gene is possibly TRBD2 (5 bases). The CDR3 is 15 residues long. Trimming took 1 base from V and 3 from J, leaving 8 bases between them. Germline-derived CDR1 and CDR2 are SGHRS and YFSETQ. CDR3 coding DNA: TGCGCCAGCAGCTTGACTAGTTTTGGGGCCAACGTCCTGACTTTC. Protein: CASSLTSFGANVLTF.

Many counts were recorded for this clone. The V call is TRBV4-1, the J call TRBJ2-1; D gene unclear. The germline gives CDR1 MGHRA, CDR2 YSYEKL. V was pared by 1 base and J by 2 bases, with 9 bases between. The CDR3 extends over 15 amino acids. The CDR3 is CASSQGEAAYNEQFF. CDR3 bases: TGCGCCAGCAGCCAAGGCGAGGCTGCCTACAATGAGCAGTTCTTC.

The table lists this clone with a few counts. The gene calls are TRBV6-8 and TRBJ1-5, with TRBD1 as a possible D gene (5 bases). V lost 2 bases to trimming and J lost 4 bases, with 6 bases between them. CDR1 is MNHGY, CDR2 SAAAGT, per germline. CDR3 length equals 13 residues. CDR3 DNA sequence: TGTGCCAGCAGTTACGGGGGGAATCAGCCCCAGCATTTT. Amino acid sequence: CASSYGGNQPQHF.

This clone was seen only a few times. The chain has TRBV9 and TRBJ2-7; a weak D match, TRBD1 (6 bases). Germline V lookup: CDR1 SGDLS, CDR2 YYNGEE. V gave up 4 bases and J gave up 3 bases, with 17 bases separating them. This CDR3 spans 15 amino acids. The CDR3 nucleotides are TGTGCCAGCAGCTTCGGTGGGGGCTTGTTCTACGAGCAGTACTTC. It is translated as CASSFGGGLFYEQYF.

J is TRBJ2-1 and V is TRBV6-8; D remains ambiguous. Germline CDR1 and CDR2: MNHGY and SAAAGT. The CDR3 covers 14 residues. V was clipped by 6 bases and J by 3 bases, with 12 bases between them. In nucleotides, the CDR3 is TGTGCCAGCAGCCTATCTAGAAGCTACAATGAGCAGTTCTTC. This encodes CASSLSRSYNEQFF.

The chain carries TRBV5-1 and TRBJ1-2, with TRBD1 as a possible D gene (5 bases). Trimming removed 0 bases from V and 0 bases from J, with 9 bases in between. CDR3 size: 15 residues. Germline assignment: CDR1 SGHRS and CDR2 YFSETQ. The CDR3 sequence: CASSLGGVANYGYTF. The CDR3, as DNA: TGCGCCAGCAGCTTGGGGGGGGTAGCTAACTATGGCTACACCTTC.

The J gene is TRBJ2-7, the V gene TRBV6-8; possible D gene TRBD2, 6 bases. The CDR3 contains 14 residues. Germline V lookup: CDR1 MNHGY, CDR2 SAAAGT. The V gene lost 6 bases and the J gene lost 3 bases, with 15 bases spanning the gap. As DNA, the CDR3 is TGTGCCAGCAGCGCCGTGGTAGCGGACTACGAGCAGTACTTC. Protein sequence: CASSAVVADYEQYF.

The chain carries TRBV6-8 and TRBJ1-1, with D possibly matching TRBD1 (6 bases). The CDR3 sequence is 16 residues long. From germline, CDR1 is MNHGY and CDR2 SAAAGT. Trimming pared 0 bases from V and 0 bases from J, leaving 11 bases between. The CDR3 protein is CASSYSLDRMNTEAFF. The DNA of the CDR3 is TGTGCCAGCAGTTACTCTTTAGACAGGATGAACACTGAAGCTTTCTTT.

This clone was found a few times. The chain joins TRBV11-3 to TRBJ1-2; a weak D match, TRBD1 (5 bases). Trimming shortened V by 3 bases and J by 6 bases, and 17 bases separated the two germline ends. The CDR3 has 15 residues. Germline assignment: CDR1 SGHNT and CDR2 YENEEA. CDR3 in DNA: TGTGCCAGCAGCTTGGGGAGGGGTTTCGGTGATGGCTACACCTTC. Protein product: CASSLGRGFGDGYTF.

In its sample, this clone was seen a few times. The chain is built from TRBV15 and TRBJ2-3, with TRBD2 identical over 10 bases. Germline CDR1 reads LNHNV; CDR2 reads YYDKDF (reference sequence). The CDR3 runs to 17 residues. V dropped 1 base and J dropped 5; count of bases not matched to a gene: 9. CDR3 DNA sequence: TGTGCCACCAGCAGAGGGGCCAGCGGGGGGGCTAGAGATACGCAGTATTTT. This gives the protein CATSRGASGGARDTQYF. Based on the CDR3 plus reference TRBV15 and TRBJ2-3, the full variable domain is DAMVIQNPRYQVTQFGKPVTLSCSQTLNHNVMYWYQQKSSQAPKLLFHYYDKDFNNEADTPDNFQSRRPNTSFCFLDIRSPGLGDTAMYLCATSRGASGGARDTQYFGPGTRLTVL.

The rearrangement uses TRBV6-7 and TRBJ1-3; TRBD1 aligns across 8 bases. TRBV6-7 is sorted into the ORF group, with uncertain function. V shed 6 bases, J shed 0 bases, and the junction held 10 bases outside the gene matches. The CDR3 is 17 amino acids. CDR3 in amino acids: CASSPGTGPNSGNTIYF. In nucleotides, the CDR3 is TGTGCCAGCAGCCCAGGGACAGGACCTAACTCTGGAAACACCATATATTTT.

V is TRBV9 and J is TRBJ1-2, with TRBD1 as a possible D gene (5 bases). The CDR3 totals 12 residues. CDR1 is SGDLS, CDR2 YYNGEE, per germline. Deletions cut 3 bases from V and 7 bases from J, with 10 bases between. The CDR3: CASSEGPSGYTF. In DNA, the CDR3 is TGTGCCAGCAGCGAGGGACCTAGTGGCTACACCTTC.